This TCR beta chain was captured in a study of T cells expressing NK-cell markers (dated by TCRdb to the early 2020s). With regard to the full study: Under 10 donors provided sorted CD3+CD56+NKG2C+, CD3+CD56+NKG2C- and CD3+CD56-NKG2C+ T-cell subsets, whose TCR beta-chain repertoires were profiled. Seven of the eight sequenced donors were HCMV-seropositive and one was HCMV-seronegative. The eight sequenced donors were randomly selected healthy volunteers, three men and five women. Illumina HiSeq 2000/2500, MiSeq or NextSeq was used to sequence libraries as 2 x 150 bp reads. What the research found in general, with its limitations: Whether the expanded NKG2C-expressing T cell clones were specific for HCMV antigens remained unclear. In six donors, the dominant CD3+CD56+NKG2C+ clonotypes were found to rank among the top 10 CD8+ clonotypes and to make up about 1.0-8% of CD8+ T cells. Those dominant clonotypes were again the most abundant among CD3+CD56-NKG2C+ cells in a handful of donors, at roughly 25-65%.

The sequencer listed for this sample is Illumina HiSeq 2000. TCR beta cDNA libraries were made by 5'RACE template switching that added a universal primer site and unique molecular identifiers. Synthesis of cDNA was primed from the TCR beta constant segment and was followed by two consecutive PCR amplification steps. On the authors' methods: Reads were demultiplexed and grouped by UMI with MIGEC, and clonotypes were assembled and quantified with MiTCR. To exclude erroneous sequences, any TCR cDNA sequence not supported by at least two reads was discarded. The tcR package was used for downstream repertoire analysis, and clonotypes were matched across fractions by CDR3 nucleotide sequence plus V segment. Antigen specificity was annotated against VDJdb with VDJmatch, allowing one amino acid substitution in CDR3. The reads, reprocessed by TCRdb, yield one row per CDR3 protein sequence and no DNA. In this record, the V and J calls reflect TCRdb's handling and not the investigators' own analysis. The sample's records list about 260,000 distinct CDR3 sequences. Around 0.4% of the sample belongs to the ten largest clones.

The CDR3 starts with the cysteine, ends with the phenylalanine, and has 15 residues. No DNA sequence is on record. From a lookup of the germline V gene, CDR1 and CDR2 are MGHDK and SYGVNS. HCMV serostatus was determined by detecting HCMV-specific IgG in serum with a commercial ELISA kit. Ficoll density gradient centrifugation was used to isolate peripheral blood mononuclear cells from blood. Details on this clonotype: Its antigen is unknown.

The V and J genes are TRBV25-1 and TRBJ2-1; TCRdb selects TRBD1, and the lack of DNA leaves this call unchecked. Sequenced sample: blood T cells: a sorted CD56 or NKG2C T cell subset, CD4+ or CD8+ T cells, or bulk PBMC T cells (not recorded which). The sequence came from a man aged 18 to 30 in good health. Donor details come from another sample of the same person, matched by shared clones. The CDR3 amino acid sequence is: CASSDPGASYNEQFF.